The 32 T cell receptor beta chains reported below all come from one sample, sequenced in a study of shared clonotypes between healthy human individuals. The assay was immunoSEQ multiplex PCR, and TCRdb's table has in-frame clones only and misses some. The sample contains 2 million to 2.5 million clones, around 93% of which appear only once. It was CD45RO-negative cells, positively selected for CCR7, that made up naive CD8 cells, with terminally differentiated effector memory CD45RA+ cells excluded. The sequencing sample was made of naive CD8+ T cells from PBMCs. The receptors originated from a young man in good health. Some clones in this sample may be carry-over from other donors' samples.

J is TRBJ1-4 and V is TRBV5-1; D gene uncertain. The CDR3 sequence is 15 residues long. Germline values: CDR1 SGHRS, CDR2 YFSETQ. V was trimmed by 3 bases and J by 5 bases, leaving 14 bases between them. The chain's CDR3 is CASSYMPRSNEKLFF. CDR3 in DNA: TGCGCCAGCAGCTACATGCCCAGATCGAATGAAAAACTGTTTTTT.

A remark on this clone: Other DNA variants within this sample encode the same CDR3. The V gene is TRBV28, the J gene TRBJ1-1, with D unclear. The CDR3 runs to 11 residues. Trimming removed 8 bases at V and 1 base at J, with 5 bases between. Per germline, CDR1 MDHEN and CDR2 SYDVKM. Here the CDR3 DNA reads TGTGCCAGCGGAAGGAACACTGAAGCTTTCTTT. Residues: CASGRNTEAFF.

The V call is TRBV27, the J call TRBJ2-2; 8 bases line up with TRBD1. Germline V CDR1 and CDR2: MNHEY, SMNVEV (reference sequence). This CDR3 has 16 residues. The trim removed 5 bases at V and 1 base at J, leaving 6 bases unmatched. The CDR3 DNA follows: TGTGCCAGCAGTGAAACCGGGACAGGGAACACCGGGGAGCTGTTTTTT. It codes for CASSETGTGNTGELFF.

V is TRBV27 and J is TRBJ1-1; unclear D gene. CDR1 MNHEY and CDR2 SMNVEV come from the germline V gene (reference sequence). Trimming shortened V by 4 bases and J by 1 base, and 7 bases separated the two germline ends. The CDR3 is 13 amino acids. This chain's CDR3 is CASSYRQNTEAFF. The CDR3 DNA follows: TGTGCCAGCAGTTACAGACAGAACACTGAAGCTTTCTTT.

The chain uses TRBV13 and TRBJ2-7; possibly TRBD2 for D (6 bases). In germline, CDR1 is PRHDT, CDR2 FYEKMQ (reference sequence). This CDR3 is built from 16 residues. The germline V and J ends were trimmed by 1 base and 2 bases, with 15 bases remaining between them. CDR3 amino acids: CASSLVGSGGPYEQYF. For the CDR3, the DNA is TGTGCCAGCAGCTTAGTAGGTAGCGGAGGACCCTACGAGCAGTACTTC.

The chain combines TRBV2 with TRBJ1-4; D remains ambiguous. V was clipped by 6 bases and J by 8 bases, with 13 bases between them. In germline, CDR1 is SNHLY, CDR2 FYNNEI. The CDR3 loop spans 13 amino acids. The chain's CDR3 is CASRGSDVEKLFF. DNA for the CDR3: TGTGCCAGCAGAGGGTCGGATGTCGAAAAACTGTTTTTT.

This clone has a single count. Here the CDR3 reads CASREDTRDSSYEQYF. The DNA for the CDR3 is TGTGCCAGCAGAGAGGACACTAGGGATAGCTCCTACGAGCAGTACTTC. The rearrangement uses TRBV6-6 and TRBJ2-7, with D perhaps given as TRBD1 or TRBD2 (5 bases each). The CDR3 consists of 16 residues. V was trimmed by 6 bases and J by 0 bases, leaving 18 bases between them. Germline values: CDR1 MNHNY, CDR2 SVGAGI (reference sequence).

In its sample, this clone was seen once. The chain joins TRBV2 to TRBJ2-2; 14 bases align to TRBD2. The CDR3 sequence is 18 residues long. Trimming cost V 10 bases and J 4 bases; bases outside gene matches: 14. Per the germline V gene, CDR1 is SNHLY and CDR2 is FYNNEI. The CDR3 nucleotides read TGTGCCATCTATAGGGGACTAGCGGGAGTATCTGGCACCGGGGAGCTGTTTTTT. Protein: CAIYRGLAGVSGTGELFF.

The gene calls are TRBV27 and TRBJ2-7; 9 bases line up with TRBD2. The ends lost 7 bases at V and 7 bases at J; junction bases unmatched: 8. This CDR3 contains 13 residues. Germline assignment: CDR1 MNHEY and CDR2 SMNVEV (reference sequence). The DNA of the CDR3 is TGTGCCAGCACCACGGGACTAGCAGGGGAGCAGTACTTC. Its protein is CASTTGLAGEQYF.

The V gene is TRBV21-1, the J gene TRBJ1-1; the DNA was not compared with TRBD1, the D call given in the table. TRBV21-1 is annotated as a pseudogene. The CDR3 is 15 residues long. The CDR3 spells CASSKPRRGDTEAFF. In DNA, the CDR3 is TGTGCCAGCAGCAAACCCCGCAGGGGGGACACTGAAGCTTTCTTT.

The chain is built from TRBV14 and TRBJ2-5, with 9 bases identical to TRBD1. V trimming: 4 bases; J trimming: 5 bases; junction bases outside the gene matches: 11. Per germline, CDR1 SGHDN and CDR2 FVKESK. The CDR3 loop spans 16 amino acids. The CDR3 DNA reads as TGTGCCAGCAGCCCGGGACAGGGCGGAACTCCGGAGACCCAGTACTTC. This sequence encodes CASSPGQGGTPETQYF.

CDR3 sequence: CASSSYAGQDGTYGYTF. The CDR3, as DNA: TGTGCCAGCAGCTCTTACGCCGGACAGGACGGTACCTATGGCTACACCTTC. The chain has TRBV5-4 and TRBJ1-2; 7 nucleotides agree with TRBD1. The CDR3 consists of 17 residues. Germline trimming cut 3 bases from V and 4 bases from J; bases unmatched to any gene: 15. Germline V CDR1 and CDR2: SGHNT, YYREEE (reference sequence).

CDR3 bases: TGTGCCAGCGGAACCGGGACAGGGGAGCGTTACGAGCAGTACTTC. Translating it yields CASGTGTGERYEQYF. The V call is TRBV7-9, the J call TRBJ2-7; 10 positions match TRBD1. With V trimmed by 8 bases and J by 4 bases, 11 bases remained unmatched. CDR1 is SEHNR, CDR2 FQNEAQ, per germline (reference sequence). This CDR3 region has 15 residues.

The chain is built from TRBV11-2 and TRBJ2-1; the match to TRBD2 covers 9 bases. This CDR3 contains 15 residues. The trim removed 3 bases at V and 5 bases at J, leaving 5 bases unmatched. Per germline, CDR1 SGHAT and CDR2 FQNNGV. For the CDR3, the DNA is TGTGCCAGCAGCTTGCGGGAGGGCGAGCACAATGAGCAGTTCTTC. This encodes CASSLREGEHNEQFF.

The J gene is TRBJ2-7, the V gene TRBV7-8; the D gene is possibly TRBD1 (5 bases). Trimming took 2 bases from V and 5 from J, leaving 10 bases between them. Germline lookup yields CDR1 SGHVS and CDR2 FQNEAQ. The CDR3 consists of 13 residues. CDR3 amino acids: CASSLLGRNEQYF. CDR3 nucleotide sequence: TGTGCCAGCAGCTTATTGGGGCGTAACGAGCAGTACTTC.

The chain links TRBV13 to TRBJ2-5; D gene ambiguous. V was clipped by 5 bases and J by 1 base, with 5 bases between them. Germline V gene lookup returns CDR1 PRHDT and CDR2 FYEKMQ (reference sequence). The CDR3 runs 12 residues. CDR3 protein: CASSNLQETQYF. CDR3 DNA: TGTGCCAGCAGCAACCTCCAAGAGACCCAGTACTTC.

The chain uses TRBV6-5 and TRBJ2-7; 7 bases align to TRBD2. The germline V gene encodes CDR1 MNHEY and CDR2 SVGAGI. With V trimmed by 4 bases and J by 6 bases, 6 bases remained unmatched. This CDR3 has 13 amino acids. The CDR3 reads CASSSAGGGEQYF. CDR3 coding DNA: TGTGCCAGCAGTTCCGCTGGGGGGGGCGAGCAGTACTTC.

This clone has only one observation. The genes are TRBV11-2 and TRBJ2-5, with D unclear. CDR1 SGHAT and CDR2 FQNNGV come from the germline V gene. The CDR3 runs 15 residues. V lost 5 bases and J 5 bases, leaving 18 bases between the germline ends. CDR3 DNA: TGTGCCAGCAGCACCTACCGTAGTGTGGGGGAGACCCAGTACTTC. It specifies CASSTYRSVGETQYF.

In this sample, this clone turned up once. The chain couples TRBV29-1 to TRBJ2-7; no definite D call. The germline V gene encodes CDR1 SQVTM and CDR2 ANQGSEA. The V gene lost 4 bases and the J gene lost 7 bases, with 14 bases spanning the gap. This CDR3 region has 12 residues. This CDR3 reads CSVASASGEQYF. In DNA form, the CDR3 reads TGCAGCGTTGCGAGCGCCTCCGGGGAGCAGTACTTC.

CDR3 region: CASSMPGGAEETQYF. DNA of the CDR3: TGTGCCAGTAGTATGCCAGGGGGCGCGGAAGAGACCCAGTACTTC. The chain links TRBV19 to TRBJ2-5; 8 nucleotides match TRBD1. The CDR3 length is 15 residues. Germline V gives CDR1 LNHDA, CDR2 SQIVND (reference sequence). J gave up 3 bases and V 3 bases, and 6 bases lay outside the gene matches.

The CDR3 loop is CASSPTGSPTDTQYF. CDR3 DNA sequence: TGTGCCAGCAGCCCGACCGGATCCCCCACAGATACGCAGTATTTT. The chain joins TRBV6-5 to TRBJ2-3, with D unclear. Trimming left V 6 bases short and J 2 bases short, with 15 bases between. There are 15 residues in the CDR3. Looked up from germline, CDR1 is MNHEY and CDR2 is SVGAGI.

The chain links TRBV27 to TRBJ1-5; D uncertain. This CDR3 has 15 residues. The V end was cut by 5 bases, the J end by 0 bases, with 11 bases between. Germline CDR1 and CDR2: MNHEY and SMNVEV (reference sequence). CDR3 sequence: CASSVDRNSNQPQHF. CDR3 sequence (DNA): TGTGCCAGCAGTGTCGACCGCAATAGCAATCAGCCCCAGCATTTT.

The chain links TRBV23-1 to TRBJ1-2; 12 bases map to TRBD1. TRBV23-1 carries the ORF label, with uncertain function. With 3 bases clipped from V and 6 bases from J, the junction kept 5 bases outside the gene matches. This CDR3 is built from 15 residues. The CDR3 loop is CASSQYRDRGHGYTF. Here the CDR3 DNA reads TGCGCCAGCAGTCAGTACCGGGACAGGGGGCATGGCTACACCTTC.

The chain has TRBV30 and TRBJ1-2, with D uncertain. V was trimmed by 5 bases and J by 0 bases, leaving 10 bases between them. Germline V gene lookup returns CDR1 GTSNPN and CDR2 SVGIG (reference sequence). The CDR3 is 13 residues long. This chain's CDR3 is CAWWKTANYGYTF. The CDR3 DNA is TGTGCCTGGTGGAAGACTGCTAACTATGGCTACACCTTC.

The V and J genes are TRBV11-2 and TRBJ1-2, with D possibly TRBD1 on 6 matching bases. Trimming pared 5 bases from V and 5 bases from J, leaving 15 bases between. Germline V lookup: CDR1 SGHAT, CDR2 FQNNGV. The length of the CDR3 is 14 residues. The DNA of the CDR3 is TGTGCCAGCAGCCACGCCGAGACAGGATATGGCTACACCTTC. Protein: CASSHAETGYGYTF.

CDR3 sequence (DNA): TGTGCCAGCAGTGAATGCCCTGGGGGGGACACAGATACGCAGTATTTT. Its translation is CASSECPGGDTDTQYF. The chain recombines TRBV25-1 with TRBJ2-3; 7 nucleotides agree with TRBD2. V lost 1 base and J lost 2; bases outside the gene matches: 6. In germline, CDR1 is MGHDK, CDR2 SYGVNS. The CDR3 is 16 residues long.

The chain uses TRBV7-9 and TRBJ1-5; 9 bases align to TRBD1. V was pared by 4 bases and J by 3 bases, with 10 bases of the junction left unmatched. Germline V gives CDR1 SEHNR, CDR2 FQNEAQ (reference sequence). The CDR3 sequence is 17 residues long. Written as DNA, the CDR3 is TGTGCCAGCAGCTCAGAGGGGACAGGGCCTCCCAATCAGCCCCAGCATTTT. This codes for CASSSEGTGPPNQPQHF.

This sequence joins TRBV10-3 and TRBJ2-2, with 7 bases fitting TRBD1. Germline CDR1 ENHRY, CDR2 SYGVKD. The CDR3 runs to 16 residues. V lost 0 bases, J lost 3 bases, and 4 bases stayed unmatched. The CDR3 is CAISESDRLYTGELFF. The CDR3, as DNA: TGTGCCATCAGTGAGTCGGACAGGTTGTACACCGGGGAGCTGTTTTTT.

The chain combines TRBV19 with TRBJ1-2; a weak D match, TRBD1 (5 bases). V was trimmed by 3 bases and J by 6 bases, leaving 11 bases between them. The CDR3 is made up of 13 amino acids. Germline V gene sequence: CDR1 LNHDA, CDR2 SQIVND (reference sequence). For the CDR3, the DNA is TGTGCCAGTAGTATGGGACGGGTGGATGGCTACACCTTC. Translation gives CASSMGRVDGYTF.

The V gene is TRBV25-1, the J gene TRBJ1-4, with TRBD1 as a possible D gene (5 bases). This CDR3 is built from 14 residues. Germline loops: CDR1 MGHDK, CDR2 SYGVNS. Deletions cut 8 bases from V and 5 bases from J, with 15 bases between. CDR3 sequence (DNA): TGTGCCAGCCGACCCGGGGCAGGGAATGAAAAACTGTTTTTT. Translation gives CASRPGAGNEKLFF.

The chain couples TRBV27 to TRBJ2-6, with D tentatively TRBD1 or TRBD2 (6 bases each). The V end was cut by 5 bases, the J end by 4 bases, with 12 bases between. The CDR3 contains 15 residues. Germline lookup yields CDR1 MNHEY and CDR2 SMNVEV (reference sequence). The CDR3 DNA follows: TGTGCCAGCAGTACGGGGGCGTCGGGGGCCAACGTCCTGACTTTC. Protein: CASSTGASGANVLTF.

The V call is TRBV29-1, the J call TRBJ2-7, with D unclear. This CDR3 has 12 residues. Per germline, CDR1 SQVTM and CDR2 ANQGSEA. Trimming stripped 1 base from V and 3 bases from J, with 7 bases between. The CDR3 is CSVEGGHYEQYF. The CDR3 region has the DNA TGCAGCGTTGAAGGAGGCCACTACGAGCAGTACTTC.